This T cell receptor beta chain was recovered during a study of T cell repertoires in cytomegalovirus infection. Points from the study as a whole: In two of eight donors, the top clonotype was HLA-C-restricted CMV-specific.

Germline V gene data show CDR1 as SQVTM and CDR2 as ANQGSEA. The V and J ends lost 0 bases and 15 bases respectively, with 12 bases between them. This CDR3 region has 11 residues. Each CDR3 protein is one row after TCRdb ran MiXCR on the reads. The table lists around 450,000 distinct CDR3 sequences, approximately 11% of them singletons. On this clonotype itself: Antigen specificity is unknown.

What was sequenced was PBMCs. The chain carries TRBV29-1 and TRBJ2-1, with D uncertain. This clonotype was obtained from a human donor in good health (CMV status not recorded). Some clones in this sample may be carry-over from other donors' samples. The CDR3, as DNA: TGCAGCGTTGAAGAAGCCTCATTAGGGTTCTTC. This translates into CSVEEASLGFF.